A single sample is the source of the 9 T cell receptor beta chains below, sequenced in a study of cytomegalovirus exposure and HLA in healthy donors. Vbeta (60) and Jbeta (13) primers were used in the PCR. This table comes from immunoSEQ multiplex PCR, and its TCRdb copy is limited to in-frame clones, with some not included. The sample shows about 120,000 clones, over 60% of them seen only once. Sample: PBMCs. These receptors were obtained from a woman between 40 and 55 years old in good health and CMV-seropositive.

The genes are TRBV6-6 and TRBJ2-7; D possibly corresponds to TRBD1 (6 bases). V was clipped by 2 bases and J by 4 bases, with 9 bases between them. Germline-derived CDR1 and CDR2 are MNHNY and SVGAGI (reference sequence). The CDR3 sequence is 13 residues long. This CDR3 reads CASSYTQGYEQYF. Here the CDR3 DNA reads TGTGCCAGCAGTTACACACAGGGTTACGAGCAGTACTTC.

The genes are TRBV7-9 and TRBJ2-3, with TRBD2 identical over 9 bases. V lost 5 bases to trimming and J lost 6 bases; unmatched junction nucleotides: 15. The CDR3 loop spans 17 amino acids. Germline CDR1 is SEHNR and CDR2 is FQNEAQ (reference sequence). CDR3 region: CASSPRGGGARADTQYF. Written as DNA, the CDR3 is TGTGCCAGCAGCCCCCGGGGCGGGGGGGCACGAGCGGATACGCAGTATTTT.

This chain uses TRBV5-1 with TRBJ2-5, with TRBD1 identical over 8 bases. The DNA end favors TRBJ2-7, so the J call may be wrong. Germline CDR1 SGHRS, CDR2 YFSETQ. The CDR3 is 15 amino acids. The CDR3 here is CASSFTGGSLYEQYF. The CDR3 coding sequence is TGCGCCAGCAGCTTTACAGGGGGTTCTCTCTACGAGCAGTACTTC.

CDR3 residues: CASGLVQFPSNDYNEQFF. The CDR3 DNA is TGTGCTAGTGGTTTGGTACAATTCCCATCCAACGACTACAATGAGCAGTTCTTC. V and J are TRBV12-5 and TRBJ2-1, with D hard to call. The CDR3 contains 18 residues. V was cut by 0 bases and J by 3 bases, with 18 bases left in between. Germline V gene sequence: CDR1 LGHNT, CDR2 FRNRAP.

As for this clone: This specimen includes other DNA sequences encoding the same CDR3. The chain uses TRBV30 and TRBJ1-6, with TRBD1 matching over 7 bases. CDR3 size: 14 residues. Per the germline V gene, CDR1 is GTSNPN and CDR2 is SVGIG (reference sequence). Trimming at V came to 3 bases and at J to 13 bases, leaving 12 bases not matched to a gene. CDR3 sequence (DNA): TGTGCCTGGAGCCCCCCCGACAGGGTATCCCCCCTCCACTTT. Translation gives CAWSPPDRVSPLHF.

The CDR3 protein is CASSGVGGVQETQYF. CDR3 nucleotide sequence: TGTGCCAGCAGTGGAGTAGGCGGGGTACAAGAGACCCAGTACTTC. This chain links TRBV2 with TRBJ2-5, with D perhaps TRBD2 (6 bases). The V gene lost 4 bases and the J gene lost 2 bases, with 14 bases spanning the gap. Germline loops: CDR1 SNHLY, CDR2 FYNNEI. The CDR3 covers 15 residues.

The chain carries TRBV2 and TRBJ1-2, with TRBD1 identical over 9 bases. The germline CDR1 and CDR2 sequences are SNHLY and FYNNEI. This CDR3 has 13 residues. The junction had 2 bases not matched to a gene; V was cut back by 6 bases and J by 3 bases. This CDR3 is CASSRDRDYGYTF. The CDR3, as DNA: TGTGCCAGCAGCCGGGACAGGGACTATGGCTACACCTTC.

The table lists this clone with a few counts. This chain uses TRBV7-6 with TRBJ1-1; no definite D call. Germline V CDR1 and CDR2: SGHVS, FNYEAQ. This CDR3 is 13 amino acids long. V was clipped by 1 base and J by 5 bases, with 8 bases between them. The CDR3 loop is CASSLGTGTEAFF. DNA of the CDR3: TGTGCCAGCAGCTTAGGGACGGGGACTGAAGCTTTCTTT. Combining the CDR3 with reference TRBV7-6 and TRBJ1-1 gives the whole variable domain GAGVSQSPRYKVTKRGQDVALRCDPISGHVSLYWYRQALGQGPEFLTYFNYEAQQDKSGLPNDRFSAERPEGSISTLTIQRTEQRDSAMYRCASSLGTGTEAFFGQGTRLTVV.

The chain recombines TRBV19 with TRBJ1-1; possibly TRBD1 for D (6 bases). V lost 5 bases and J 1 base, leaving 11 bases between the germline ends. This CDR3 is 14 amino acids long. From germline, CDR1 is LNHDA and CDR2 SQIVND (reference sequence). The CDR3 is CASSVGHRNTEAFF. CDR3 DNA: TGTGCCAGTAGTGTGGGACACCGGAACACTGAAGCTTTCTTT.